These T cell receptor beta chains were read from a single sample in a study of T-cell memory formation after mild COVID-19. TCRdb re-analysed the 5' RACE reads in MiXCR, keeping a single row per CDR3 protein. In the table there are under 300,000 distinct CDR3 sequences, around 15% of which are singletons. Sequencing input: PBMCs or a T cell subset sorted from them (not recorded which). Receptors were obtained from a man younger than 35 who had mild COVID-19 (a few samples of this study predate the infection). Cell type and time point are not known. CDR3s include the opening cysteine and the closing phenylalanine or tryptophan. D genes are given only for firm matches. The listing skips clone size in some rows; elsewhere it reads once, few, many or a size class.

v_gene: TRBV12-3/TRBV12-4
j_gene: TRBJ2-1
abundance: many
d_gene: -
CDR3aa: CASSRRGVEGNEQFF
CDR3nt: TGTGCCAGCAGTCGCAGGGGAGTTGAGGGCAATGAGCAGTTCTTC

v_gene: TRBV29-1
j_gene: TRBJ2-5
abundance: few
d_gene: -
CDR3aa: CSVGGLETQYF
CDR3nt: TGCAGCGTCGGGGGTTTGGAGACCCAGTACTTC

v_gene: TRBV18
j_gene: TRBJ2-3
abundance: -
d_gene: TRBD2
CDR3aa: CASSPPTSGDTQYF
CDR3nt: TGTGCCAGCTCACCACCCACTAGCGGAGATACGCAGTATTTT

v_gene: TRBV20-1
j_gene: TRBJ1-5
abundance: -
d_gene: TRBD1
CDR3aa: CSAGQGSGNQPQHF
CDR3nt: TGCAGTGCTGGACAGGGTTCGGGCAATCAGCCCCAGCATTTT

v_gene: TRBV20-1
j_gene: TRBJ2-2
abundance: few
d_gene: -
CDR3aa: CSARQYGELFF
CDR3nt: TGCAGTGCTAGACAATACGGGGAGCTGTTTTTT

v_gene: TRBV2
j_gene: TRBJ1-6
abundance: -
d_gene: TRBD1
CDR3aa: CASSEGRGRSPLHF
CDR3nt: TGTGCCAGCAGTGAGGGCAGGGGGAGATCACCCCTCCACTTT

v_gene: TRBV29-1
j_gene: TRBJ2-5
abundance: few
d_gene: TRBD1
CDR3aa: CSARQGAQETQYF
CDR3nt: TGCAGCGCCCGGCAGGGGGCCCAAGAGACCCAGTACTTC

v_gene: TRBV20-1
j_gene: TRBJ1-3
abundance: -
d_gene: TRBD1
CDR3aa: CSARVTTGAGNTIYF
CDR3nt: TGCAGTGCTAGGGTTACCACAGGGGCTGGAAACACCATATATTTT

v_gene: TRBV18
j_gene: TRBJ2-1
abundance: -
d_gene: TRBD2
CDR3aa: CASSATSGVKQFF
CDR3nt: TGTGCCAGCTCAGCGACTAGCGGGGTAAAGCAGTTCTTC

v_gene: TRBV5-1
j_gene: TRBJ2-2
abundance: few
d_gene: -
CDR3aa: CASKIDTGELFF
CDR3nt: TGCGCCAGCAAAATAGACACCGGGGAGCTGTTTTTT

v_gene: TRBV5-4
j_gene: TRBJ2-4
abundance: -
d_gene: -
CDR3aa: CASTPGAKNIQYF
CDR3nt: TGTGCCAGCACCCCGGGGGCCAAAAACATTCAGTACTTC

v_gene: TRBV20-1
j_gene: TRBJ2-5
abundance: few
d_gene: TRBD2
CDR3aa: CSASGLQDLRETQYF
CDR3nt: TGCAGTGCTTCGGGACTACAGGACCTACGAGAGACCCAGTACTTC

v_gene: TRBV7-9
j_gene: TRBJ2-7
abundance: -
d_gene: -
CDR3aa: CASSLNPHEQYF
CDR3nt: TGTGCCAGCAGCTTAAATCCCCACGAGCAGTACTTC

v_gene: TRBV5-1
j_gene: TRBJ1-1
abundance: -
d_gene: -
CDR3aa: CASRPELGANTEAFF
CDR3nt: TGCGCCAGCAGGCCCGAATTGGGGGCGAATACTGAAGCTTTCTTT

v_gene: TRBV30
j_gene: TRBJ1-3
abundance: -
d_gene: -
CDR3aa: CAWSVASGNTIYF
CDR3nt: TGTGCCTGGAGTGTAGCCTCTGGAAACACCATATATTTT

v_gene: TRBV5-5
j_gene: TRBJ2-1
abundance: few
d_gene: -
CDR3aa: CASSLDGDSYNEQFF
CDR3nt: TGTGCCAGCAGCTTGGATGGGGACTCCTACAATGAGCAGTTCTTC

v_gene: TRBV6-6
j_gene: TRBJ1-5
abundance: few
d_gene: TRBD1
CDR3aa: CASSYPGDRGPEGQPQHF
CDR3nt: TGTGCCAGCAGTTACCCTGGGGACAGGGGGCCCGAGGGTCAGCCCCAGCATTTT

v_gene: TRBV24-1
j_gene: TRBJ2-5
abundance: few
d_gene: -
CDR3aa: CATSRKETQYF
CDR3nt: TGTGCCACCAGCCGAAAAGAGACCCAGTACTTC

v_gene: TRBV9
j_gene: TRBJ2-7
abundance: few
d_gene: TRBD1
CDR3aa: CASSAETGGVYEQYF
CDR3nt: TGTGCCAGCAGCGCCGAGACAGGGGGCGTCTACGAGCAGTACTTC

v_gene: TRBV11-2
j_gene: TRBJ2-1
abundance: -
d_gene: -
CDR3aa: CASSSTEAYYNEQFF
CDR3nt: TGTGCCAGCAGCTCGACCGAAGCGTACTACAATGAGCAGTTCTTC

v_gene: TRBV3-1
j_gene: TRBJ2-2
abundance: -
d_gene: -
CDR3aa: CASSGLLVTGELFF
CDR3nt: TGTGCCAGCAGCGGGCTCCTAGTGACCGGGGAGCTGTTTTTT

v_gene: TRBV4-3
j_gene: TRBJ1-2
abundance: -
d_gene: -
CDR3aa: CASSQEKGPYGYTF
CDR3nt: TGCGCCAGCAGCCAAGAGAAAGGGCCCTATGGCTACACCTTC

v_gene: TRBV12-3/TRBV12-4
j_gene: TRBJ1-5
abundance: few
d_gene: -
CDR3aa: CASSPSPGVYSNQPQHF
CDR3nt: TGTGCCAGCAGCCCCTCGCCGGGGGTTTATAGCAATCAGCCCCAGCATTTT

v_gene: TRBV29-1
j_gene: TRBJ1-5
abundance: -
d_gene: TRBD1
CDR3aa: CSGTPPGQTQPQHF
CDR3nt: TGCAGCGGCACCCCTCCGGGACAGACCCAGCCCCAGCATTTT

v_gene: TRBV4-3
j_gene: TRBJ2-5
abundance: few
d_gene: -
CDR3aa: CASSQDLHQETQYF
CDR3nt: TGCGCCAGCAGCCAAGATCTGCACCAAGAGACCCAGTACTTC

v_gene: TRBV29-1
j_gene: TRBJ1-6
abundance: -
d_gene: -
CDR3aa: CSVRTGNSPLHF
CDR3nt: TGCAGCGTCCGTACCGGCAATTCACCCCTCCACTTT

v_gene: TRBV15
j_gene: TRBJ1-5
abundance: few
d_gene: -
CDR3aa: CATSRGLHGQPQHF
CDR3nt: TGTGCCACCAGCAGAGGCCTACATGGTCAGCCCCAGCATTTT

v_gene: TRBV7-2
j_gene: TRBJ2-5
abundance: -
d_gene: -
CDR3aa: CASSLARGAGETQYF
CDR3nt: TGTGCCAGCAGCTTAGCGCGGGGCGCAGGGGAGACCCAGTACTTC

v_gene: TRBV6-2/TRBV6-3
j_gene: TRBJ2-5
abundance: few
d_gene: TRBD2
CDR3aa: CASSALAGVGKETQYF
CDR3nt: TGTGCCAGCAGTGCCTTAGCGGGGGTGGGGAAAGAGACCCAGTACTTC

v_gene: TRBV12-3/TRBV12-4
j_gene: TRBJ1-2
abundance: few
d_gene: -
CDR3aa: CASSLGSAEANGYTF
CDR3nt: TGTGCCAGCAGTTTAGGAAGCGCAGAGGCGAACGGCTACACCTTC

v_gene: TRBV24-1
j_gene: TRBJ2-5
abundance: few
d_gene: -
CDR3aa: CATSDYGTEQETQYF
CDR3nt: TGTGCCACCAGTGATTACGGGACGGAGCAAGAGACCCAGTACTTC

v_gene: TRBV5-1
j_gene: TRBJ2-5
abundance: few
d_gene: -
CDR3aa: CASSSSPASYQETQYF
CDR3nt: TGCGCCAGCAGCTCGAGTCCAGCTTCGTACCAAGAGACCCAGTACTTC

v_gene: TRBV7-2
j_gene: TRBJ1-2
abundance: -
d_gene: -
CDR3aa: CASSLAGQDGYTF
CDR3nt: TGTGCCAGCAGCTTAGCGGGGCAGGATGGCTACACCTTC

v_gene: TRBV7-3
j_gene: TRBJ2-2
abundance: -
d_gene: TRBD1
CDR3aa: CASSLTGTVSTGELFF
CDR3nt: TGTGCCAGCAGCTTAACCGGGACAGTGAGCACCGGGGAGCTGTTTTTT

v_gene: TRBV3-1
j_gene: TRBJ2-1
abundance: -
d_gene: TRBD2
CDR3aa: CASSQDFPGGVREQFF
CDR3nt: TGTGCCAGCAGCCAAGATTTCCCTGGGGGGGTTCGGGAGCAGTTCTTC

v_gene: TRBV6-4
j_gene: TRBJ2-3
abundance: few
d_gene: -
CDR3aa: CASSDYVGAGDTQYF
CDR3nt: TGTGCCAGCAGTGACTACGTCGGGGCGGGAGATACGCAGTATTTT

v_gene: TRBV11-3
j_gene: TRBJ2-1
abundance: few
d_gene: TRBD2
CDR3aa: CASSLSQSGGQGEQFF
CDR3nt: TGTGCCAGCAGCTTATCCCAGTCGGGGGGTCAGGGTGAGCAGTTCTTC

v_gene: TRBV4-2
j_gene: TRBJ1-6
abundance: many
d_gene: TRBD1
CDR3aa: CASSKIDRGHSYNSPLHF
CDR3nt: TGTGCCAGCAGCAAAATAGACAGGGGGCACTCCTATAATTCACCCCTCCACTTT

v_gene: TRBV5-6
j_gene: TRBJ1-1
abundance: few
d_gene: TRBD1
CDR3aa: CASSLGGFEAFF
CDR3nt: TGTGCCAGCAGCCTAGGGGGCTTTGAAGCTTTCTTT

v_gene: TRBV7-2
j_gene: TRBJ2-1
abundance: many
d_gene: -
CDR3aa: CASSLGATVNEQFF
CDR3nt: TGTGCCAGCAGCTTAGGCGCGACGGTCAATGAGCAGTTCTTC

v_gene: TRBV5-1
j_gene: TRBJ1-1
abundance: -
d_gene: -
CDR3aa: CASSFSLMNTEAFF
CDR3nt: TGCGCCAGCAGCTTCTCCCTAATGAACACTGAAGCTTTCTTT

v_gene: TRBV5-6
j_gene: TRBJ1-6
abundance: few
d_gene: -
CDR3aa: CASSLDGGYNSPLHF
CDR3nt: TGTGCCAGCAGCTTGGACGGGGGGTATAATTCACCCCTCCACTTT

v_gene: TRBV30
j_gene: TRBJ2-1
abundance: -
d_gene: -
CDR3aa: CAWTAGAYNEQFF
CDR3nt: TGTGCCTGGACGGCGGGGGCTTACAATGAGCAGTTCTTC

v_gene: TRBV7-2
j_gene: TRBJ1-5
abundance: many
d_gene: -
CDR3aa: CASSYRGNQPQHF
CDR3nt: TGTGCCAGCAGCTACAGGGGCAATCAGCCCCAGCATTTT

v_gene: TRBV10-3
j_gene: TRBJ1-6
abundance: few
d_gene: -
CDR3aa: CAISDRGNSPLHF
CDR3nt: TGTGCCATCAGTGACAGGGGTAATTCACCCCTCCACTTT

v_gene: TRBV7-2
j_gene: TRBJ2-3
abundance: -
d_gene: -
CDR3aa: CASSLTGRSDTQYF
CDR3nt: TGTGCCAGCAGCCTGACGGGACGGTCAGATACGCAGTATTTT

v_gene: TRBV7-2
j_gene: TRBJ1-5
abundance: -
d_gene: TRBD1
CDR3aa: CASSRQGGAGQPQHF
CDR3nt: TGTGCCAGCAGCCGCCAGGGGGGGGCGGGTCAGCCCCAGCATTTT

v_gene: TRBV7-2
j_gene: TRBJ1-1
abundance: -
d_gene: TRBD1
CDR3aa: CASGYNRDSYGAEAFF
CDR3nt: TGTGCCAGCGGCTACAACCGGGACAGCTATGGAGCTGAAGCTTTCTTT

v_gene: TRBV5-1
j_gene: TRBJ2-3
abundance: -
d_gene: -
CDR3aa: CASSFQPALSTDTQYF
CDR3nt: TGCGCCAGCAGCTTTCAGCCCGCGCTCAGCACAGATACGCAGTATTTT

v_gene: TRBV28
j_gene: TRBJ1-5
abundance: -
d_gene: -
CDR3aa: CASSPWDQPQHF
CDR3nt: TGTGCCAGCAGCCCATGGGATCAGCCCCAGCATTTT

v_gene: TRBV27
j_gene: TRBJ2-4
abundance: few
d_gene: -
CDR3aa: CASSPLRQYKNIQYF
CDR3nt: TGTGCCAGCAGTCCTCTCCGACAGTACAAAAACATTCAGTACTTC

v_gene: TRBV5-1
j_gene: TRBJ1-1
abundance: -
d_gene: TRBD1
CDR3aa: CASSRGTGATMNTEAFF
CDR3nt: TGCGCCAGCAGCCGGGGGACAGGGGCGACTATGAACACTGAAGCTTTCTTT

v_gene: TRBV5-1
j_gene: TRBJ2-3
abundance: -
d_gene: -
CDR3aa: CASSGLGTDTQYF
CDR3nt: TGCGCCAGTTCGGGACTGGGCACAGATACGCAGTATTTT

v_gene: TRBV12-3/TRBV12-4
j_gene: TRBJ1-2
abundance: few
d_gene: -
CDR3aa: CASRNRRFRGYTF
CDR3nt: TGTGCCAGCAGAAACCGGAGGTTCAGGGGCTACACCTTC

v_gene: TRBV10-2
j_gene: TRBJ1-5
abundance: -
d_gene: TRBD1
CDR3aa: CASSGQGHNQPQHF
CDR3nt: TGCGCCAGCAGTGGACAGGGCCACAATCAGCCCCAGCATTTT

v_gene: TRBV9
j_gene: TRBJ2-1
abundance: few
d_gene: -
CDR3aa: CASARGDSSYNEQFF
CDR3nt: TGTGCCAGCGCCCGGGGGGACAGCTCCTACAATGAGCAGTTCTTC

v_gene: TRBV15
j_gene: TRBJ1-5
abundance: -
d_gene: -
CDR3aa: CATSRVTGFSNQPQHF
CDR3nt: TGTGCCACCAGCAGAGTGACAGGCTTTAGCAATCAGCCCCAGCATTTT

v_gene: TRBV10-3
j_gene: TRBJ2-7
abundance: many
d_gene: TRBD1
CDR3aa: CAISDSGGYEQYF
CDR3nt: TGTGCCATCAGTGACTCAGGGGGCTACGAGCAGTACTTC

v_gene: TRBV7-2
j_gene: TRBJ1-5
abundance: few
d_gene: TRBD1
CDR3aa: CASRTGGGNQPQHF
CDR3nt: TGTGCCAGCAGGACAGGGGGCGGCAATCAGCCCCAGCATTTT